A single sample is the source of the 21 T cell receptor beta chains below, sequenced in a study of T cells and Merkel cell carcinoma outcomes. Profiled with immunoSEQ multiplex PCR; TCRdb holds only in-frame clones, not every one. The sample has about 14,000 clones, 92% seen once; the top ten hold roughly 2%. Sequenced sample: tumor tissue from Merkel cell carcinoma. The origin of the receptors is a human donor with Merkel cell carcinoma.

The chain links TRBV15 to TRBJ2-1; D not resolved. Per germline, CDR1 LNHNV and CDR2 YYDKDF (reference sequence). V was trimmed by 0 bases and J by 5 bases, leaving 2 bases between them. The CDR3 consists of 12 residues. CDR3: CATSRDHNEQFF. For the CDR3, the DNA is TGTGCCACCAGCAGAGACCACAATGAGCAGTTCTTC.

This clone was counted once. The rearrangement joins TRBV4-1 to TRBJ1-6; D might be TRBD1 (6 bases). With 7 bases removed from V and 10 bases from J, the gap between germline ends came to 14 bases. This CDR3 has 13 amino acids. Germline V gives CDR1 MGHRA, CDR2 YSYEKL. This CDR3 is CASNGGKGSPLHF. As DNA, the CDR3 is TGCGCCAGCAATGGGGGCAAGGGATCACCCCTCCACTTT.

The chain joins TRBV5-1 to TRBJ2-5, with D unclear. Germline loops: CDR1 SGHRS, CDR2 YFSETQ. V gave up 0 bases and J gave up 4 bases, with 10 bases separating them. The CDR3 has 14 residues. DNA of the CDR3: TGCGCCAGCAGCTTGGGAGACATCCGAGAGACCCAGTACTTC. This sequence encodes CASSLGDIRETQYF.

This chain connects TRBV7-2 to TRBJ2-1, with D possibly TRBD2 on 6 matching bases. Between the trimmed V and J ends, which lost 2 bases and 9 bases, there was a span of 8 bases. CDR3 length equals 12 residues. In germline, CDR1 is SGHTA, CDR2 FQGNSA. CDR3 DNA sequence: TGTGCCAGCAGCTTACAGCGGGTTGAGCAGTTCTTC. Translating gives CASSLQRVEQFF.

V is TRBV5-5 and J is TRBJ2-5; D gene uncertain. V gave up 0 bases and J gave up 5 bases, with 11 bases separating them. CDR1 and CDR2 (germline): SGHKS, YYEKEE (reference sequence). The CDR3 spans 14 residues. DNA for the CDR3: TGTGCCAGCAGCTTGGAGTGGGCGGAGGAGACCCAGTACTTC. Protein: CASSLEWAEETQYF.

CDR3 sequence (DNA): TGCGCCAGCAGCCAGGGAGGGACAGTGACCACTGAAGCTTTCTTT. Translation: CASSQGGTVTTEAFF. The chain is built from TRBV4-3 and TRBJ1-1; 7 bases align to TRBD1. The CDR3 extends over 15 amino acids. CDR1 and CDR2 from the germline V gene are LGHNA and YSLEER. The ends lost 3 bases at V and 4 bases at J; junction bases unmatched: 8.

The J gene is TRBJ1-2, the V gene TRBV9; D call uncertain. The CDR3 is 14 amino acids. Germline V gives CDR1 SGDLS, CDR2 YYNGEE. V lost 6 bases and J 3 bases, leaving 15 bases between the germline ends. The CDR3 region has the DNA TGTGCCAGCACCCAAACAAGGAGTGACTATGGCTACACCTTC. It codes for CASTQTRSDYGYTF.

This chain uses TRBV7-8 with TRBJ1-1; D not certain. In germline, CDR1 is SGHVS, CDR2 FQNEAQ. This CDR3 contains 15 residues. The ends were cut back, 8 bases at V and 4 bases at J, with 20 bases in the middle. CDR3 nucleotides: TGTGCCAGCTTAAAAGCGGGGTATTCGGGCACTGAAGCTTTCTTT. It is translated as CASLKAGYSGTEAFF.

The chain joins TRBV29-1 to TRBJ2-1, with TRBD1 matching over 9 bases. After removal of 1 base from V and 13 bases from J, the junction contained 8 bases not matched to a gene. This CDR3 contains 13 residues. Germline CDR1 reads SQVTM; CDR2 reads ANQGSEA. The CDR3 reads CSVEGQGVYDQFF. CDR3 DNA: TGCAGCGTTGAAGGACAGGGGGTATACGACCAGTTCTTC.

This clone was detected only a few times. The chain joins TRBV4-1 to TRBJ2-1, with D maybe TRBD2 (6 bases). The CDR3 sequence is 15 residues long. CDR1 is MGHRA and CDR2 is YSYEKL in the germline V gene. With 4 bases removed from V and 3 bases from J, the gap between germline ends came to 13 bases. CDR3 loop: CASSLYREYYNEQFF. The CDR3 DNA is TGCGCCAGCAGCCTGTACCGGGAGTACTACAATGAGCAGTTCTTC.

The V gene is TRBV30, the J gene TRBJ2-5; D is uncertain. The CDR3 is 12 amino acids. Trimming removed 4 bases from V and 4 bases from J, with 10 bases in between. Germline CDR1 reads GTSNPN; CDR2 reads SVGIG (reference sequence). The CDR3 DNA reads TGTGCCTGGACAGCGAGCCTAGAGACCCAGTACTTC. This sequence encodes CAWTASLETQYF.

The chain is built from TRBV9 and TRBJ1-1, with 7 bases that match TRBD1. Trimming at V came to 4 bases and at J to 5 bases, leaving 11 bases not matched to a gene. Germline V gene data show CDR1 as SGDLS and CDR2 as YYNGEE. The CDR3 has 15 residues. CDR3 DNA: TGTGCCAGCAGCATTGGGGGAGGGGGCGAGACTGAAGCTTTCTTT. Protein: CASSIGGGGETEAFF.

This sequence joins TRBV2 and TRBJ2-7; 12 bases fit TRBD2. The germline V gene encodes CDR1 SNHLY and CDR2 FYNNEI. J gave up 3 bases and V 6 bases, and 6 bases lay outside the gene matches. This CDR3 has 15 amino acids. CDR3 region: CASRGGLAGLYEQYF. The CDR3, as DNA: TGTGCCAGCAGAGGAGGACTAGCGGGACTCTACGAGCAGTACTTC.

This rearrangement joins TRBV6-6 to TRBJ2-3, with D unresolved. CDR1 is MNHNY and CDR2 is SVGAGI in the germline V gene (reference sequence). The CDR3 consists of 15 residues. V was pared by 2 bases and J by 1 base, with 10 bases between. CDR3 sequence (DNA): TGTGCCAGCAGTTACGGGCTACTGCGCACAGATACGCAGTATTTT. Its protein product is CASSYGLLRTDTQYF.

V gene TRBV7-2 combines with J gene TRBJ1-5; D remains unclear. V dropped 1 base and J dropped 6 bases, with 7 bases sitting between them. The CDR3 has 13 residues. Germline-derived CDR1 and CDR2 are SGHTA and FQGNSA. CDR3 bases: TGTGCCAGCAGCTTAGTAGGCACTCAGCCCCAGCATTTT. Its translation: CASSLVGTQPQHF.

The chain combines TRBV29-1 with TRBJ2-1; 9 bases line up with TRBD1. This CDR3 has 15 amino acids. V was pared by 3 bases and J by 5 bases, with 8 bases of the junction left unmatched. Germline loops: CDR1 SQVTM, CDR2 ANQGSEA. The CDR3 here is CSVEPPQGADNEQFF. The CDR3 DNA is TGCAGCGTTGAGCCCCCACAGGGGGCCGACAATGAGCAGTTCTTC.

CDR3 in amino acids: CASSQMGNQFF. The CDR3 region has the DNA TGTGCCAGCAGCCAGATGGGGAACCAGTTCTTC. The chain employs TRBV7-2 and TRBJ2-1, with D unresolved. Trimming pared 5 bases from V and 13 bases from J, leaving 12 bases between. The CDR3 has 11 amino acids. The V gene's germline CDR1 is SGHTA and CDR2 FQGNSA. Combining the CDR3 with reference TRBV7-2 and TRBJ2-1 gives the whole variable domain GAGVSQSPSNKVTEKGKDVELRCDPISGHTALYWYRQSLGQGLEFLIYFQGNSAPDKSGLPSDRFSAERTGGSVSTLTIQRTQQEDSAVYLCASSQMGNQFFGPGTRLTVL.

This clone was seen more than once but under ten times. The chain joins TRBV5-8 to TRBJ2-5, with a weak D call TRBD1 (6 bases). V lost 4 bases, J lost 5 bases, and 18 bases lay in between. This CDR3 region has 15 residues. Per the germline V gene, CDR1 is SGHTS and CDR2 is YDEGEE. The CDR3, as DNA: TGTGCCAGCAGCCCGAGGGGGAGAGGTCAGGAGACCCAGTACTTC. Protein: CASSPRGRGQETQYF.

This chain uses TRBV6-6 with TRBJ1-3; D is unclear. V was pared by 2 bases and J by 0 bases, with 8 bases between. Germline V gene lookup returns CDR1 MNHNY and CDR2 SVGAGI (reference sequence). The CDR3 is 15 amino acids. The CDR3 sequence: CASSYPPGSGNTIYF. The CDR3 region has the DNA TGTGCCAGCAGTTACCCCCCAGGCTCTGGAAACACCATATATTTT.

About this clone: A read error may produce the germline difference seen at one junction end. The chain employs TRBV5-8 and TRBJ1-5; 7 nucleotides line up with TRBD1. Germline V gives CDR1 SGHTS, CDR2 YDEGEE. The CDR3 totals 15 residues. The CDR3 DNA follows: TGTGCCAGCAGCTTACAGGGGTTTAGCAATCAGCTCCAGCATTTT. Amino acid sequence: CASSLQGFSNQLQHF.

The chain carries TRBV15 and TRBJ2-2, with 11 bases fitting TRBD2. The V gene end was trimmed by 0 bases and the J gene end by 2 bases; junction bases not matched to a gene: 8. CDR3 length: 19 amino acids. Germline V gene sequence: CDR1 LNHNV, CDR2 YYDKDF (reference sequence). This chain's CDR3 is CATSRDQLAGVSNTGELFF. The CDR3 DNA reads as TGTGCCACCAGCAGAGATCAACTAGCGGGAGTTTCTAACACCGGGGAGCTGTTTTTT.